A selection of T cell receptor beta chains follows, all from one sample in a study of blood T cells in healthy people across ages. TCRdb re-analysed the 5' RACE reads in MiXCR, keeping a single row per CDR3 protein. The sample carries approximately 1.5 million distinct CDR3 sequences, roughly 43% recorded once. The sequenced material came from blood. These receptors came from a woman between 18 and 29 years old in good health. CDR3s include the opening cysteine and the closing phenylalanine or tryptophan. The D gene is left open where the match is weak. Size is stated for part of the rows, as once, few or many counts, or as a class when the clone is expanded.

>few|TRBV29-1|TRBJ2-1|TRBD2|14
CSVSIAGGPGEQFF
TGCAGCGTTTCTATAGCGGGAGGGCCGGGTGAGCAGTTCTTC
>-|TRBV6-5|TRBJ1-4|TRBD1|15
CASSYSGTGHEKLFF
TGTGCCAGCAGTTATTCCGGGACAGGGCATGAAAAACTGTTTTTT
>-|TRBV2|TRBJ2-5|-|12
CASSVIGETQYF
TGTGCCAGCAGTGTAATTGGGGAGACCCAGTACTTC
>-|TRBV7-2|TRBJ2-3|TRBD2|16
CASSQSLAGGGDTQYF
TGTGCCAGCAGTCAATCACTAGCGGGAGGTGGAGATACGCAGTATTTT
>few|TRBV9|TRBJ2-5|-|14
CASSRLGSQETQYF
TGTGCCAGCAGCCGACTAGGTTCCCAAGAGACCCAGTACTTC
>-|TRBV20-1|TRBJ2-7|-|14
CSAGLAINTYEQYF
TGCAGTGCTGGTCTAGCGATCAACACCTACGAGCAGTACTTC
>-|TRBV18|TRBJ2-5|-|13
CASLPSVQETQYF
TGTGCCAGCCTCCCCTCGGTTCAAGAGACCCAGTACTTC
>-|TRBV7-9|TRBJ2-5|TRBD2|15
CATELWGGDGETQYF
TGTGCCACCGAACTCTGGGGAGGGGATGGGGAGACCCAGTACTTC
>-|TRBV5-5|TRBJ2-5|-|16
CASSPWIAALNNEQYF
TGTGCCAGCAGCCCATGGATAGCGGCACTCAACAATGAGCAGTACTTC
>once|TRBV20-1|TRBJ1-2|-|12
CSANTGSNGYTF
TGCAGTGCAAATACAGGGAGCAATGGCTACACCTTC
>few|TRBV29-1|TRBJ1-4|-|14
CSVVGRANNEKLFF
TGCAGCGTTGTGGGCAGGGCGAATAATGAAAAACTGTTTTTT
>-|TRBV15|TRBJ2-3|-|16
CATSGDRRGGTDTQYF
TGTGCCACCAGCGGAGATAGGAGGGGGGGCACAGATACGCAGTATTTT
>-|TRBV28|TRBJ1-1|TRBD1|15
CASSPWAGQVTEAFF
TGTGCCAGCAGTCCTTGGGCGGGACAGGTCACTGAAGCTTTCTTT
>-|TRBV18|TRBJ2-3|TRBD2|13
CASSPPGREAQYF
TGTGCCAGCTCACCACCTGGGCGGGAGGCCCAGTATTTT
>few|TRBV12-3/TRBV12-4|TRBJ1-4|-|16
CASSLDDPAGGEKLFF
TGTGCCAGCAGTTTAGATGATCCGGCCGGGGGTGAAAAACTGTTTTTT
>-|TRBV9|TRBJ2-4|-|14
CASSVGGRENIQYF
TGTGCCAGCAGCGTAGGGGGACGGGAAAACATTCAGTACTTC
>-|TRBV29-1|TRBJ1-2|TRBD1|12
CSVPQGAGGYTF
TGCAGCGTTCCACAGGGGGCAGGTGGCTACACCTTC
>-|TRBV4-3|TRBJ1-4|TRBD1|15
CASSQTGGLGEKLFF
TGCGCCAGCAGCCAAACAGGGGGCTTAGGGGAAAAACTGTTTTTT
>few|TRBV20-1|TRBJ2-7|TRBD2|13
CSAIAGVSYEQYF
TGCAGTGCTATAGCGGGAGTGTCCTACGAGCAGTACTTC
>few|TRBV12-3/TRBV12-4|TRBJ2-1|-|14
CASRRLGGRDEQFF
TGTGCCAGCAGACGACTAGGGGGACGGGATGAGCAGTTCTTC
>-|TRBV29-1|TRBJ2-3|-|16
CSVEDLLSAVPDTQYF
TGCAGCGTTGAAGATTTGTTATCAGCAGTCCCAGATACGCAGTATTTT
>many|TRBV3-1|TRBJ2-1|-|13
CASSQGPYNEQFF
TGCGCCAGCAGCCAAGGTCCTTACAATGAGCAGTTCTTC
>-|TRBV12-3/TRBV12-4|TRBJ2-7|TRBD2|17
CASRGLANPGSYNEQYF
TGTGCCAGCAGGGGACTAGCGAATCCGGGCTCCTACAATGAGCAGTACTTC
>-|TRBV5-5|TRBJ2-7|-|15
CASSLGVWGEETKYF
TGTGCCAGCAGCTTGGGAGTTTGGGGAGAAGAGACCAAGTACTTC
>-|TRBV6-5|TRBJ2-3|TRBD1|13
CASRGYRGSTQYF
TGTGCCAGCAGGGGTTACAGGGGGAGTACGCAGTATTTT
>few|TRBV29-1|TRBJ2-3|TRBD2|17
CSVEGASGGSLGDTQYF
TGCAGCGTTGAAGGGGCTAGCGGAGGATCGTTGGGGGATACGCAGTATTTT
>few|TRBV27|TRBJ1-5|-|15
CASSAHDRNNQPQHF
TGTGCCAGCAGTGCGCACGACCGAAACAATCAGCCCCAGCATTTT
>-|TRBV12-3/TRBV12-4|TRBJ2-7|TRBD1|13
CASSVGQGHEQYF
TGTGCCAGCAGTGTTGGACAGGGGCACGAGCAGTACTTC
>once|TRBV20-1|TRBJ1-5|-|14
CSARTELANQPQHF
TGCAGTGCTAGGACTGAACTGGCAAATCAGCCCCAGCATTTT
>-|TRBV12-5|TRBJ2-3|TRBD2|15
CASGNAGTSGDTQYF
TGTGCTAGTGGGAATGCCGGGACTAGCGGTGATACGCAGTATTTT
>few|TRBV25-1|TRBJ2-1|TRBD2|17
CASSATMEGLAGNEQFF
TGTGCCAGCAGTGCTACCATGGAGGGACTAGCGGGCAATGAGCAGTTCTTC